This T cell receptor (beta chain) was sequenced in a study of blood T cell repertoires in COVID-19. V was pared by 6 bases and J by 3 bases, with 4 bases of the junction left unmatched. Germline CDR1 is MDHEN and CDR2 is SYDVKM. This CDR3 has 14 amino acids. Only in-frame clones appear in the TCRdb table, and some are missing; sequencing was by immunoSEQ multiplex PCR. Here the sample spans fewer than 250,000 clones, approximately 86% being singletons. This clonotype originated in a woman in her forties with acute COVID-19. V and J are TRBV28 and TRBJ2-3, with 9 bases lining up with TRBD2. Sequenced sample: PBMCs or T cells enriched from blood (not recorded which). The CDR3 reads CASSLTSGTDTQYF. The CDR3 DNA is TGTGCCAGCAGCCTGACTAGCGGAACAGATACGCAGTATTTT.